Listed below are T cell receptor beta chains from one sample, sequenced in a study of identical twins. One entry per CDR3 protein results from TCRdb running MiXCR on the 5' RACE reads. The table lists roughly 710,000 distinct CDR3 sequences, approximately 6% of them singletons. The sample was naive T cells sorted from blood. Source of these receptors: a man aged 18 to 30 in good health. Both conserved end residues are part of each CDR3. Fields, in order: clone size, J gene, V gene, D gene, CDR3 DNA, CDR3 protein. D genes are given only for firm matches. Clone size is stated in some rows and not others, as once, few, many or a class when expanded.

abundance: many; j_gene: TRBJ2-3; v_gene: TRBV29-1; d_gene: NA; CDR3nt: TGCAGCGTCGCCCCTCGACAGTTAGATACGCAGTATTTT; CDR3aa: CSVAPRQLDTQYF
abundance: many; j_gene: TRBJ1-5; v_gene: TRBV12-3/TRBV12-4; d_gene: TRBD1; CDR3nt: TGTGCCAGCAGTTTAGGACAGGGAGTGGATCAGCCCCAGCATTTT; CDR3aa: CASSLGQGVDQPQHF
abundance: many; j_gene: TRBJ2-5; v_gene: TRBV20-1; d_gene: NA; CDR3nt: TGCAGTGCTTTTTTTAGCGCGGAGGAGACCCAGTACTTC; CDR3aa: CSAFFSAEETQYF
abundance: NA; j_gene: TRBJ2-5; v_gene: TRBV2; d_gene: TRBD2; CDR3nt: TGTGCCAGCAGGTTCGAAGTAGCGGGACAAGAGACCCAGTACTTC; CDR3aa: CASRFEVAGQETQYF
abundance: many; j_gene: TRBJ2-3; v_gene: TRBV5-1; d_gene: TRBD2; CDR3nt: TGCGCCAGCAGCTTGGACCCAACTTCTAGCGGGAGGGCCCCCGCAGATACGCAGTATTTT; CDR3aa: CASSLDPTSSGRAPADTQYF
abundance: many; j_gene: TRBJ2-7; v_gene: TRBV11-2; d_gene: NA; CDR3nt: TGTGCCAGCAGCTTAGATCATCCACGAGCCTACGAGCAGTACTTC; CDR3aa: CASSLDHPRAYEQYF
abundance: NA; j_gene: TRBJ2-1; v_gene: TRBV4-1; d_gene: TRBD2; CDR3nt: TGCGCCAGCAGCCAAGATGGGGGACTAGCGGGATACAATGAGCAGTTCTTC; CDR3aa: CASSQDGGLAGYNEQFF
abundance: few; j_gene: TRBJ2-5; v_gene: TRBV5-1; d_gene: NA; CDR3nt: TGCGCCAGCAGCTGGGCCGGGGAAGAAGAGACCCAGTACTTC; CDR3aa: CASSWAGEEETQYF
abundance: many; j_gene: TRBJ1-1; v_gene: TRBV7-2; d_gene: NA; CDR3nt: TGTGCCAGCAGCCCCAGAAGGGGTGGCACTGAAGCTTTCTTT; CDR3aa: CASSPRRGGTEAFF
abundance: few; j_gene: TRBJ1-4; v_gene: TRBV7-8; d_gene: NA; CDR3nt: TGTGCCAGCACCCTGGGGAGGACGGCAACTAATGAAAAACTGTTTTTT; CDR3aa: CASTLGRTATNEKLFF
abundance: NA; j_gene: TRBJ2-5; v_gene: TRBV5-1; d_gene: NA; CDR3nt: TGCGCCAGCAGCTACCCCGGGGTAGACAGGCTAACACAGTACTTC; CDR3aa: CASSYPGVDRLTQYF
abundance: many; j_gene: TRBJ2-2; v_gene: TRBV10-3; d_gene: TRBD1; CDR3nt: TGTGCCATCAGGGACAGGGATGGACCCGGGGAGCTGTTTTTT; CDR3aa: CAIRDRDGPGELFF
abundance: many; j_gene: TRBJ2-1; v_gene: TRBV12-3/TRBV12-4; d_gene: TRBD2; CDR3nt: TGTGCCAGCAGTTGGAACCTAGCGGCTTACAATGAGCAGTTCTTC; CDR3aa: CASSWNLAAYNEQFF
abundance: few; j_gene: TRBJ2-1; v_gene: TRBV20-1; d_gene: TRBD2; CDR3nt: TGCAGTGCGACCGGGACTAGCAATGAGCAGTTCTTC; CDR3aa: CSATGTSNEQFF
abundance: NA; j_gene: TRBJ2-6; v_gene: TRBV15; d_gene: NA; CDR3nt: TGTGCCACCAGCAGCGGTGGCTCTGGGGCCAACGTCCTGACTTTC; CDR3aa: CATSSGGSGANVLTF
abundance: NA; j_gene: TRBJ2-1; v_gene: TRBV5-1; d_gene: TRBD2; CDR3nt: TGCGCCAGCAGCTTGTCATCGGTCGGGAGGGACTTATACAATGAGCAGTTCTTC; CDR3aa: CASSLSSVGRDLYNEQFF
abundance: NA; j_gene: TRBJ2-7; v_gene: TRBV27; d_gene: NA; CDR3nt: TGTGCCAGCAGTCGGGAGTACTCCTACGAGCAGTACTTC; CDR3aa: CASSREYSYEQYF
abundance: many; j_gene: TRBJ2-2; v_gene: TRBV7-6; d_gene: TRBD2; CDR3nt: TGTGCCAGCAGTCGACTAGCGGGAGGGCTTGTAGCCGGGGAGCTGTTTTTT; CDR3aa: CASSRLAGGLVAGELFF
abundance: NA; j_gene: TRBJ2-1; v_gene: TRBV24-1; d_gene: TRBD1; CDR3nt: TGTGCCACCTCCGAGGGGGCTAGGTACAATGAGCAGTTCTTC; CDR3aa: CATSEGARYNEQFF
abundance: few; j_gene: TRBJ2-1; v_gene: TRBV3-1; d_gene: TRBD2; CDR3nt: TGTGCCAGCAGCCCCATGGGAGGGAATGAGCAGTTCTTC; CDR3aa: CASSPMGGNEQFF
abundance: many; j_gene: TRBJ2-1; v_gene: TRBV29-1; d_gene: TRBD2; CDR3nt: TGCAGCGTTGATGACCCCGGGACTAGCGGGTACAATGAGCAGTTCTTC; CDR3aa: CSVDDPGTSGYNEQFF
abundance: few; j_gene: TRBJ2-1; v_gene: TRBV7-9; d_gene: NA; CDR3nt: TGTGCCAGCAGCCTAACCGACCGCTACAATGAGCAGTTCTTC; CDR3aa: CASSLTDRYNEQFF
abundance: many; j_gene: TRBJ2-2; v_gene: TRBV10-3; d_gene: NA; CDR3nt: TGTGCCATCAGTGAGCCTAACGGGGAGCTGTTTTTT; CDR3aa: CAISEPNGELFF
abundance: many; j_gene: TRBJ2-3; v_gene: TRBV6-2/TRBV6-3; d_gene: NA; CDR3nt: TGTGCCAGCGGGCAGGGGGATACGCAGTATTTT; CDR3aa: CASGQGDTQYF
abundance: few; j_gene: TRBJ1-1; v_gene: TRBV7-2; d_gene: NA; CDR3nt: TGTGCCAGCAGCTTAGCCCGGACAGAGAACACTGAAGCTTTCTTT; CDR3aa: CASSLARTENTEAFF
abundance: many; j_gene: TRBJ2-2; v_gene: TRBV29-1; d_gene: NA; CDR3nt: TGCAGCGTTGAAGATCCGAACAACTCGAACACCGGGGAGCTGTTTTTT; CDR3aa: CSVEDPNNSNTGELFF
abundance: many; j_gene: TRBJ2-1; v_gene: TRBV24-1; d_gene: TRBD2; CDR3nt: TGTGCCACCAGTGCGGAACAGGGTACTAGCGGGTGGTCCAATGAGCAGTTCTTC; CDR3aa: CATSAEQGTSGWSNEQFF
abundance: NA; j_gene: TRBJ1-5; v_gene: TRBV6-5; d_gene: TRBD1; CDR3nt: TGTGCCAGCTGGACAGGGGGGCAGCCCCAGCATTTT; CDR3aa: CASWTGGQPQHF
abundance: many; j_gene: TRBJ2-2; v_gene: TRBV12-3/TRBV12-4; d_gene: TRBD2; CDR3nt: TGTGCCAGCACCTTAACTAGCGGGAGTGGCACCGGGGAGCTGTTTTTT; CDR3aa: CASTLTSGSGTGELFF
abundance: many; j_gene: TRBJ1-1; v_gene: TRBV3-1; d_gene: NA; CDR3nt: TGTGCCAGCAGCCCGTCCGGGACGGGGAAGCCTGAAGCTTTCTTT; CDR3aa: CASSPSGTGKPEAFF
abundance: many; j_gene: TRBJ2-3; v_gene: TRBV24-1; d_gene: NA; CDR3nt: TGTGCCACCAGTAGCGCCCCTAACACAGATACGCAGTATTTT; CDR3aa: CATSSAPNTDTQYF
abundance: many; j_gene: TRBJ2-3; v_gene: TRBV29-1; d_gene: NA; CDR3nt: TGCAGCGTTGTTCCAGATACGCAGTATTTT; CDR3aa: CSVVPDTQYF
abundance: NA; j_gene: TRBJ2-1; v_gene: TRBV24-1; d_gene: NA; CDR3nt: TGTGCCACCAGTGATTTGCGAGCGGCAAGGAATGAGCAGTTCTTC; CDR3aa: CATSDLRAARNEQFF
abundance: NA; j_gene: TRBJ1-5; v_gene: TRBV5-5; d_gene: TRBD1; CDR3nt: TGTGCCAGCAGCTTCACAGGGGGTCAGCCCCAGCATTTT; CDR3aa: CASSFTGGQPQHF
abundance: NA; j_gene: TRBJ2-3; v_gene: TRBV6-5; d_gene: TRBD2; CDR3nt: TGTGCCAGCAGTTACCGGCTAGCGGGGGGACAGATGGGTACGCAGTATTTT; CDR3aa: CASSYRLAGGQMGTQYF
abundance: NA; j_gene: TRBJ1-5; v_gene: TRBV2; d_gene: NA; CDR3nt: TGTGCCAGCAGGGCCGGGGCGGGCAATCAGCCCCAGCATTTT; CDR3aa: CASRAGAGNQPQHF
abundance: NA; j_gene: TRBJ2-1; v_gene: TRBV12-3/TRBV12-4; d_gene: TRBD2; CDR3nt: TGTGCCAGCCTAAGCGGGGCTAGCGGCCACAATGAGCAGTTCTTC; CDR3aa: CASLSGASGHNEQFF
abundance: many; j_gene: TRBJ2-3; v_gene: TRBV5-1; d_gene: NA; CDR3nt: TGCGCCAGCAGCTCAGACTTATACACAGATACGCAGTATTTT; CDR3aa: CASSSDLYTDTQYF
abundance: many; j_gene: TRBJ2-1; v_gene: TRBV6-1; d_gene: NA; CDR3nt: TGTGCCAGCAGTGGTTCGGGACACGGGCTCTACAATGAGCAGTTCTTC; CDR3aa: CASSGSGHGLYNEQFF
abundance: many; j_gene: TRBJ2-7; v_gene: TRBV29-1; d_gene: NA; CDR3nt: TGCAGCGTTGGCGGCGGGAAGGCCTCCTACGAGCAGTACTTC; CDR3aa: CSVGGGKASYEQYF
abundance: few; j_gene: TRBJ1-2; v_gene: TRBV10-2; d_gene: NA; CDR3nt: TGCGCCAGCAGTGAGTCTCGGGACCATAACAATAGGGGCTACACCTTC; CDR3aa: CASSESRDHNNRGYTF
abundance: NA; j_gene: TRBJ2-3; v_gene: TRBV5-1; d_gene: TRBD1; CDR3nt: TGCGCCAGCAGCACCTCCAGGGGGCGAAGAGGCACAGATACGCAGTATTTT; CDR3aa: CASSTSRGRRGTDTQYF
abundance: many; j_gene: TRBJ2-7; v_gene: TRBV7-9; d_gene: NA; CDR3nt: TGTGCCAGCAGCTTAACCGACTCCTACGAGCAGTACTTC; CDR3aa: CASSLTDSYEQYF
abundance: few; j_gene: TRBJ2-1; v_gene: TRBV5-1; d_gene: TRBD2; CDR3nt: TGCGCCAGCAGCTTGGGGCAGAGCGGGGATGAGCAGTTCTTC; CDR3aa: CASSLGQSGDEQFF
abundance: many; j_gene: TRBJ1-2; v_gene: TRBV9; d_gene: NA; CDR3nt: TGTGCCAGCAGCGCCGGGACTCTAGATGGCTACACCTTC; CDR3aa: CASSAGTLDGYTF
abundance: many; j_gene: TRBJ2-1; v_gene: TRBV5-1; d_gene: TRBD2; CDR3nt: TGCGCCAGCAGCGGTGTAAGCGGGAGCTACAATGAGCAGTTCTTC; CDR3aa: CASSGVSGSYNEQFF
abundance: few; j_gene: TRBJ2-2; v_gene: TRBV12-3/TRBV12-4; d_gene: NA; CDR3nt: TGTGCCAGCACCCCCGTGGCGGGACAAATGAACACCGGGGAGCTGTTTTTT; CDR3aa: CASTPVAGQMNTGELFF
abundance: many; j_gene: TRBJ2-3; v_gene: TRBV4-3; d_gene: NA; CDR3nt: TGCGCCAGCAGCCAGAGTGGCACAGATACGCAGTATTTT; CDR3aa: CASSQSGTDTQYF
abundance: many; j_gene: TRBJ2-5; v_gene: TRBV12-3/TRBV12-4; d_gene: TRBD2; CDR3nt: TGTGCCAGCAGTCCGCCGAGTATCGCGGGAGTTGTGGAGACCCAGTACTTC; CDR3aa: CASSPPSIAGVVETQYF
abundance: NA; j_gene: TRBJ2-1; v_gene: TRBV20-1; d_gene: TRBD2; CDR3nt: TGCTGTGCTAGAGTGGGGGCTAGCGGGAGCTCCTACAATGAGCAGTTCTTC; CDR3aa: CCARVGASGSSYNEQFF
abundance: many; j_gene: TRBJ2-2; v_gene: TRBV6-6; d_gene: NA; CDR3nt: TGTGCCAGCAAGACCTCCACCGGGGAGCTGTTTTTT; CDR3aa: CASKTSTGELFF
abundance: many; j_gene: TRBJ2-4; v_gene: TRBV4-3; d_gene: NA; CDR3nt: TGCGCCAGCAGCCTGAGTATGGGGCAGAAAAACATTCAGTACTTC; CDR3aa: CASSLSMGQKNIQYF
abundance: many; j_gene: TRBJ2-5; v_gene: TRBV12-3/TRBV12-4; d_gene: NA; CDR3nt: TGTGCCAGCCAGGGGAGGACTCAAGAGACCCAGTACTTC; CDR3aa: CASQGRTQETQYF
abundance: many; j_gene: TRBJ2-5; v_gene: TRBV6-1; d_gene: TRBD2; CDR3nt: TGTGCCAGCAGTCCCCCGGGACTAGCGGTAGTAGAGACCCAGTACTTC; CDR3aa: CASSPPGLAVVETQYF
abundance: few; j_gene: TRBJ2-6; v_gene: TRBV12-3/TRBV12-4; d_gene: NA; CDR3nt: TGTGCCACAATACTTTCTGGGGCCAACGTCCTGACTTTC; CDR3aa: CATILSGANVLTF